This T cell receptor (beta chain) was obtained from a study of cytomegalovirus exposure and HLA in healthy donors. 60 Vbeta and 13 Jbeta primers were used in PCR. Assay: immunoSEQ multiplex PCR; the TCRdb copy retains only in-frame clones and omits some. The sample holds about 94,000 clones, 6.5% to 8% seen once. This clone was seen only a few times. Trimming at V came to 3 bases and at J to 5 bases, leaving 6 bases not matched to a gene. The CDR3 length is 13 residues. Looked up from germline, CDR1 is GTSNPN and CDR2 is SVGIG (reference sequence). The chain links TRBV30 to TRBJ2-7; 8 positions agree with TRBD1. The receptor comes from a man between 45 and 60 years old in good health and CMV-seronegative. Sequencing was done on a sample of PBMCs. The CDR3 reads CAWRGTGGNEQYF. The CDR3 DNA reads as TGTGCCTGGAGGGGAACAGGGGGTAACGAGCAGTACTTC.